These 13 T cell receptor beta chains originate from one sample sequenced in a study of shared clonotypes between healthy human individuals. TCRdb keeps only in-frame clones here, not all; method: immunoSEQ multiplex PCR. The sample carries some 2 million clones, over 85% recorded once. Terminally differentiated effector memory CD45RA+ cells were excluded from the naive CD8 cells, which were CD45RO-negative and positively selected for CCR7. The sequencing input was naive CD8+ T cells sorted from blood. These receptors came from a man aged 18 to 35 in good health.

The chain employs TRBV4-2 and TRBJ2-7; possibly TRBD1 for D (6 bases). V was trimmed by 0 bases and J by 1 base, leaving 13 bases between them. This CDR3 comprises 16 residues. The V gene's germline CDR1 is LGHNA and CDR2 YNFKEQ. CDR3: CASSQDLYTGSYEQYF. The CDR3 coding sequence is TGTGCCAGCAGCCAAGATTTGTACACAGGGTCCTACGAGCAGTACTTC.

V gene TRBV4-1 combines with J gene TRBJ2-7, with 7 bases fitting TRBD1. CDR3 length equals 16 residues. Germline V gives CDR1 MGHRA, CDR2 YSYEKL. The J segment lost 3 bases and the V segment lost 1 base, leaving 9 bases of the junction unmatched. The CDR3 is CASSQGMRQGFYEQYF. CDR3 coding DNA: TGCGCCAGCAGCCAAGGTATGAGACAGGGATTCTACGAGCAGTACTTC.

The rearrangement joins TRBV2 to TRBJ2-7, with 13 positions matching TRBD2. CDR3 length equals 16 residues. Germline loops: CDR1 SNHLY, CDR2 FYNNEI. The V gene end was trimmed by 4 bases and the J gene end by 2 bases; junction bases not matched to a gene: 5. The DNA of the CDR3 is TGTGCCAGCAGTGCCACTAGCGGGGGGGCAACCTACGAGCAGTACTTC. The encoded protein is CASSATSGGATYEQYF.

V and J are TRBV25-1 and TRBJ2-5; TRBD1 matches 11 bases. V was pared by 4 bases and J by 5 bases, with 12 bases of the junction left unmatched. The CDR3 extends over 17 amino acids. CDR1 and CDR2 (germline): MGHDK, SYGVNS. CDR3 sequence (DNA): TGTGCCAGCAGTGCCCGGGACAGGGGGATGAATGCGGAGACCCAGTACTTC. Protein product: CASSARDRGMNAETQYF.

The genes are TRBV30 and TRBJ1-1; D is uncertain. V lost 1 base, J lost 6 bases, and 6 bases lay in between. The CDR3 loop spans 11 amino acids. Per germline, CDR1 GTSNPN and CDR2 SVGIG (reference sequence). The CDR3, as DNA: TGTGCCTGGAGTGAGAATCCTGAAGCTTTCTTT. Encoded protein: CAWSENPEAFF.

The chain combines TRBV11-3 with TRBJ2-2, with D perhaps being TRBD1 or TRBD2 (6 bases each). The CDR3 runs to 16 residues. Germline CDR1 is SGHNT and CDR2 is YENEEA. Trimming pared 2 bases from V and 0 bases from J, leaving 10 bases between. The CDR3 reads CASSLRGTSNTGELFF. CDR3 in DNA: TGTGCCAGCAGCTTACGGGGGACATCGAACACCGGGGAGCTGTTTTTT.

The chain joins TRBV28 to TRBJ1-6, with D unresolved. V was clipped by 2 bases and J by 4 bases, with 9 bases between them. The CDR3 loop spans 15 amino acids. In germline, CDR1 is MDHEN, CDR2 SYDVKM. CDR3 sequence (DNA): TGTGCCAGCAGTTTACTTGTGGGGTATAATTCACCCCTCCACTTT. Amino acid sequence: CASSLLVGYNSPLHF.

Regarding this clone: The same CDR3 also results from other DNA sequences found in this sample. The V and J genes are TRBV6-5 and TRBJ2-7, with 7 bases fitting TRBD1. Trimming took 2 bases from V and 5 from J; bases not matched to a gene: 3. The CDR3 consists of 13 residues. Germline assignment: CDR1 MNHEY and CDR2 SVGAGI. CDR3 residues: CASSYGQGDEQYF. Here the CDR3 DNA reads TGTGCCAGCAGTTACGGGCAGGGGGACGAGCAGTACTTC.

The V gene is TRBV4-1, the J gene TRBJ2-7, with D possibly TRBD1 on 5 matching bases. The CDR3 extends over 13 amino acids. CDR1 and CDR2 from the germline V gene are MGHRA and YSYEKL. The V end lost 5 bases, the J end lost 1 base, and 9 bases lay between the germline ends. This chain's CDR3 is CASSFQGSYEQYF. CDR3 nucleotide sequence: TGCGCCAGCAGCTTCCAGGGTTCCTACGAGCAGTACTTC.

The chain has TRBV4-1 and TRBJ2-1, with D possibly TRBD2 on 5 matching bases. The V gene's germline CDR1 is MGHRA and CDR2 YSYEKL. Trimming left V 1 base short and J 8 bases short, with 12 bases between. The CDR3 covers 14 residues. The CDR3 region is CASSQVLGGDEQFF. The CDR3 region has the DNA TGCGCCAGCAGCCAAGTACTCGGAGGAGATGAGCAGTTCTTC.

In this sample, this clone turned up once. This chain links TRBV15 with TRBJ2-2, with 8 bases fitting TRBD1. This CDR3 contains 14 residues. From germline, CDR1 is LNHNV and CDR2 YYDKDF (reference sequence). V trimming: 5 bases; J trimming: 7 bases; junction bases outside the gene matches: 6. As DNA, the CDR3 is TGTGCCACCAGCCCCCAGGGGGCGATCGGGGAGCTGTTTTTT. Translating gives CATSPQGAIGELFF.

The chain carries TRBV5-4 and TRBJ2-3; TRBD2 aligns across 10 bases. CDR1 and CDR2 (germline): SGHNT, YYREEE (reference sequence). The CDR3 consists of 16 residues. J gave up 3 bases and V 0 bases, and 4 bases lay outside the gene matches. Here the CDR3 reads CASSLAHSGRTDTQYF. As DNA, the CDR3 is TGTGCCAGCAGCTTGGCCCATAGCGGGAGGACAGATACGCAGTATTTT.

As to this clone: This specimen includes other DNA sequences encoding the same CDR3. J is TRBJ2-4 and V is TRBV6-5; a weak D match, TRBD2 (6 bases). Per the germline V gene, CDR1 is MNHEY and CDR2 is SVGAGI. Trimming pared 3 bases from V and 0 bases from J, leaving 9 bases between. This CDR3 is 15 amino acids long. This CDR3 reads CASSYSGLAKNIQYF. DNA for the CDR3: TGTGCCAGCAGTTATTCGGGACTAGCCAAAAACATTCAGTACTTC.